This T cell receptor beta chain is from a study of cytomegalovirus exposure and HLA in healthy donors. Points from the study as a whole: With further analysis later on, most CMV-associated TCR beta chains appeared HLA-restricted. The analysis excluded some indistinguishable V segments, including TRBV6-2 and TRBV6-3.

There are 13 residues in the CDR3. The ends were cut back, 3 bases at V and 1 base at J, with 6 bases in the middle. Germline CDR1 is SGHVS and CDR2 is FNYEAQ. Worth noting for this clone: The target antigen is unknown.

The PCR ran on 60 Vbeta and 13 Jbeta primers. TCRdb's table, derived via immunoSEQ multiplex PCR, lists solely in-frame clones and lacks some. The sample consists of 150,000 to 200,000 clones, roughly 80% of them appearing once. This chain links TRBV7-6 with TRBJ1-1; no clear D gene. Sequenced sample: PBMCs. The clonotype was recovered from a woman between 18 and 29 years old in good health and CMV-seronegative. Written as DNA, the CDR3 is TGTGCCAGCAGCTTCTCCAGGAACACTGAAGCTTTCTTT. Amino acids: CASSFSRNTEAFF. The complete variable domain, with remaining parts taken from reference TRBV7-6 and TRBJ1-1, reads GAGVSQSPRYKVTKRGQDVALRCDPISGHVSLYWYRQALGQGPEFLTYFNYEAQQDKSGLPNDRFSAERPEGSISTLTIQRTEQRDSAMYRCASSFSRNTEAFFGQGTRLTVV.